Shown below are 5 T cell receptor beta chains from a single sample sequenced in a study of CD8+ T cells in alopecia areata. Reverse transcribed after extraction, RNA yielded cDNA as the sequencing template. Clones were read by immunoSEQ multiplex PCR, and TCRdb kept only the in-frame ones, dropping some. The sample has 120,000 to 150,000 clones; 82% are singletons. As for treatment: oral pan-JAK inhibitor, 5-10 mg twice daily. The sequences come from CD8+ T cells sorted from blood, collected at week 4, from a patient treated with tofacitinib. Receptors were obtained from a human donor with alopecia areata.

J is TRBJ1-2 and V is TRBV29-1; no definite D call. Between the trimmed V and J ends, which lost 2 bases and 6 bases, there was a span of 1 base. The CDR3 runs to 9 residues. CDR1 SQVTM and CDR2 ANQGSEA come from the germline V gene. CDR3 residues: CSVENGYTF. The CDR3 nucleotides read TGCAGCGTTGAAAATGGCTACACCTTC.

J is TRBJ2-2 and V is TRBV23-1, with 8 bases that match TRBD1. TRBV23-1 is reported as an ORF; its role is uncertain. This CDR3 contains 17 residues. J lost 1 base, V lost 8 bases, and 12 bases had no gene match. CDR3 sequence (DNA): TGCGCCAGCGGATACAATCAGGACAGGGAGAACACCGGGGAGCTGTTTTTT. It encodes CASGYNQDRENTGELFF.

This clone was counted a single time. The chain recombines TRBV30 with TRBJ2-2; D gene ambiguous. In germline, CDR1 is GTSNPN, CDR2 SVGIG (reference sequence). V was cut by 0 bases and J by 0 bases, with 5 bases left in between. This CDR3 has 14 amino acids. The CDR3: CAWSVETNTGELFF. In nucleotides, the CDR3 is TGTGCCTGGAGTGTTGAGACGAACACCGGGGAGCTGTTTTTT.

CDR3 nucleotides: TGTGCCAGCAGTGAGGGCTCCCCCTACGAGCAGTACTTC. This gives the protein CASSEGSPYEQYF. The V call is TRBV6-1, the J call TRBJ2-7; D is uncertain. V shed 3 bases and J shed 2 bases, with 8 bases lying between them. The CDR3 is 13 amino acids. Germline CDR1 is MNHNS and CDR2 is SASEGT.

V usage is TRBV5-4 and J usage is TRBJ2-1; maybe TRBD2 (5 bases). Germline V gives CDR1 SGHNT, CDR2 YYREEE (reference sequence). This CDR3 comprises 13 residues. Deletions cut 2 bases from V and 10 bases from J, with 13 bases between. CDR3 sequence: CASSFPMTGEQFF. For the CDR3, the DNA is TGTGCCAGCAGCTTCCCAATGACGGGGGAGCAGTTCTTC.